This T cell receptor beta chain emerged from a study of T-cell reconstitution after alpha-beta-depleted transplantation in children. CDR3 length: 15 amino acids. CDR1 LNHDA and CDR2 SQIVND come from the germline V gene (reference sequence). V lost 4 bases, J lost 3 bases, and 3 bases stayed unmatched. This clonotype showed up just a few times. This sample's TCRbeta library carried unique molecular identifier barcodes. TCRdb itself ran the PCR reads through MiXCR, one entry per CDR3 protein. The data show just under 550,000 distinct CDR3 sequences, about 17% seen once. This TCR derives from a human donor who donated a stem cell graft to a child with acute lymphoblastic leukemia. The chain is built from TRBV19 and TRBJ2-7; 13 bases are a match to TRBD2. The material was PBMCs from the stem cell graft donor, obtained from the stem cell graft. The CDR3 sequence: CASSTGTSGIYEQYF. The CDR3, as DNA: TGTGCCAGTAGTACCGGGACTAGCGGGATCTACGAGCAGTACTTC.